The 18 T cell receptor beta chains below were found in one sample sequenced in a study of cytomegalovirus exposure and HLA in healthy donors. In the PCR, 60 Vbeta and 13 Jbeta primers were used. The protocol was immunoSEQ multiplex PCR, while the TCRdb copy is restricted to in-frame clones and leaves out a portion. Among about 160,000 clones listed, roughly four fifths were seen once. Sequencing input: PBMCs. These receptors all come from a man aged 55 to 70 in good health and CMV-seronegative.

DNA of the CDR3: TGTGCCATCAGTGAGTCGAGACAGGGTGAGACCCAGTACTTC. This sequence encodes CAISESRQGETQYF. The genes are TRBV10-3 and TRBJ2-5, with TRBD1 matching 7 bases. This CDR3 region has 14 residues. V trimming: 0 bases; J trimming: 5 bases; junction bases outside the gene matches: 3. CDR1 is ENHRY and CDR2 is SYGVKD in the germline V gene.

The chain recombines TRBV2 with TRBJ2-5, with a possible D match to TRBD1 (6 bases). Per the germline V gene, CDR1 is SNHLY and CDR2 is FYNNEI. V was shortened by 3 bases and J by 2 bases, with 10 bases between the two germline ends. This CDR3 has 14 residues. The CDR3 region has the DNA TGTGCCAGCAGTGATCGAACAGGGCAAGAGACCCAGTACTTC. Translating it yields CASSDRTGQETQYF.

This clone appeared once. The chain uses TRBV6-6 and TRBJ2-7; the match to TRBD2 covers 13 bases. The germline CDR1 and CDR2 sequences are MNHNY and SVGAGI (reference sequence). The CDR3 extends over 16 amino acids. Losses at the gene ends were 2 bases for V and 3 bases for J; bases not matched to a gene: 4. CDR3 loop: CASSYQTSGGYYEQYF. CDR3 nucleotide sequence: TGTGCCAGCAGTTACCAGACTAGCGGGGGGTACTACGAGCAGTACTTC.

The chain employs TRBV4-1 and TRBJ2-7; D unresolved. This CDR3 has 17 amino acids. Deletions cut 0 bases from V and 4 bases from J, with 19 bases between. Looked up from germline, CDR1 is MGHRA and CDR2 is YSYEKL. The CDR3 region is CASSQDFDSALHYEQYF. Written as DNA, the CDR3 is TGCGCCAGCAGCCAAGATTTTGACTCCGCCCTTCATTACGAGCAGTACTTC.

In DNA, the CDR3 is TGTGCCAGCTCACCCAGGACAGGGGCCGACGGCTACACCTTC. Translated: CASSPRTGADGYTF. This chain joins TRBV18 and TRBJ1-2, with TRBD1 matching over 9 bases. The junction had 7 bases not matched to a gene; V was cut back by 3 bases and J by 8 bases. The CDR3 is 14 residues long. Germline CDR1 is KGHSH and CDR2 is LQKENI.

This chain uses TRBV2 with TRBJ2-5; D is unclear. The tail of the sequence fits TRBJ2-7 better, so the J call may be wrong. From germline, CDR1 is SNHLY and CDR2 FYNNEI. The CDR3 has 11 residues. CDR3 protein: CASSPTYEQYF. CDR3 coding DNA: TGTGCCAGCAGTCCTACCTACGAGCAGTACTTC.

V usage is TRBV5-6 and J usage is TRBJ2-2; D not resolved. Trimming stripped 2 bases from V and 1 base from J, with 3 bases between. Germline V gene lookup returns CDR1 SGHDT and CDR2 YYEEEE. The CDR3 length is 13 residues. The DNA for the CDR3 is TGTGCCAGCAGCTTTCAGAACACCGGGGAGCTGTTTTTT. Encoded protein: CASSFQNTGELFF.

The chain employs TRBV28 and TRBJ2-3; no clear D. The CDR3 runs to 14 residues. The germline V gene encodes CDR1 MDHEN and CDR2 SYDVKM. V gave up 6 bases and J gave up 1 base, with 11 bases separating them. The CDR3, as DNA: TGTGCCAGCAGCATAACTTTGGGCACAGATACGCAGTATTTT. It specifies CASSITLGTDTQYF.

The CDR3 reads CASSLDRQGDVFF. CDR3 in DNA: TGTGCCAGCAGCTTAGATCGCCAGGGTGACGTTTTCTTC. The rearrangement uses TRBV7-2 and TRBJ2-1; a weak D match, TRBD1 (5 bases). V was cut by 1 base and J by 16 bases, with 17 bases left in between. Germline-derived CDR1 and CDR2 are SGHTA and FQGNSA. The CDR3 sequence is 13 residues long.

The rearrangement links TRBV5-1 to TRBJ2-6; perhaps TRBD1 as D (5 bases). This CDR3 has 13 residues. Trimming removed 2 bases from V and 7 bases from J, with 7 bases in between. Germline V lookup: CDR1 SGHRS, CDR2 YFSETQ. CDR3 region: CASSFTGANVLTF. In DNA form, the CDR3 reads TGCGCCAGCAGCTTTACAGGAGCCAACGTCCTGACTTTC. The variable domain in full, with the rest retrieved from reference TRBV5-1 and TRBJ2-6, is KAGVTQTPRYLIKTRGQQVTLSCSPISGHRSVSWYQQTPGQGLQFLFEYFSETQRNKGNFPGRFSGRQFSNSRSEMNVSTLELGDSALYLCASSFTGANVLTFGAGSRLTVL.

The gene calls are TRBV28 and TRBJ2-5, with 9 positions matching TRBD2. This CDR3 region has 16 residues. V shed 6 bases, J shed 2 bases, and the junction held 10 bases outside the gene matches. CDR1 MDHEN and CDR2 SYDVKM come from the germline V gene. CDR3 sequence (DNA): TGTGCCAGCAGCAGCCCCCGGGGACTAGCTCAAGAGACCCAGTACTTC. It codes for CASSSPRGLAQETQYF.

This clone was recorded only once. The V gene is TRBV4-1, the J gene TRBJ1-1; 10 nucleotides match TRBD1. Germline CDR1 and CDR2: MGHRA and YSYEKL. There are 19 residues in the CDR3. V shed 0 bases, J shed 0 bases, and the junction held 10 bases outside the gene matches. The CDR3: CASSQDRSGTGAMNTEAFF. The CDR3, as DNA: TGCGCCAGCAGCCAAGATCGTTCCGGGACAGGGGCCATGAACACTGAAGCTTTCTTT.

This clone was seen a handful of times. The rearrangement joins TRBV7-9 to TRBJ1-3, with a weak D call TRBD1 (6 bases). V dropped 2 bases and J dropped 3 bases, with 8 bases sitting between them. The CDR3 has 14 residues. Germline lookup yields CDR1 SEHNR and CDR2 FQNEAQ (reference sequence). The CDR3 DNA reads TGTGCCAGCAGCTTAAACAGGGATGGAAACACCATATATTTT. It encodes CASSLNRDGNTIYF.

The sample holds a few counts of this clone. The chain carries TRBV19 and TRBJ2-5; D might be TRBD1 (5 bases). Deletions cut 9 bases from V and 5 bases from J, with 13 bases between. CDR1 and CDR2 (germline): LNHDA, SQIVND (reference sequence). The CDR3 runs to 12 residues. CDR3 DNA: TGTGCCAGCAAGTCCAGGGTTGAGACCCAGTACTTC. As protein: CASKSRVETQYF.

V gene TRBV28 combines with J gene TRBJ2-1; possible D gene TRBD2, 6 bases. V lost 6 bases and J lost 8, with 20 bases in between. The germline V gene has CDR1 MDHEN and CDR2 SYDVKM. The CDR3 spans 15 residues. In nucleotides, the CDR3 is TGTGCCAGCAGCCCGGCGATGGCGGGGAGCTATGAGCAGTTCTTC. Translated, it gives CASSPAMAGSYEQFF.

The rearrangement joins TRBV11-3 to TRBJ2-1; D possibly corresponds to TRBD2 (5 bases). The length of the CDR3 is 13 residues. CDR1 and CDR2 (germline): SGHNT, YENEEA. The germline V and J ends were trimmed by 5 bases and 3 bases, with 8 bases remaining between them. The CDR3 sequence: CASSLRDYNEQFF. CDR3 bases: TGTGCCAGCAGCCTCCGGGACTACAATGAGCAGTTCTTC. Combining the CDR3 with reference TRBV11-3 and TRBJ2-1 gives the whole variable domain EAGVVQSPRYKIIEKKQPVAFWCNPISGHNTLYWYLQNLGQGPELLIRYENEEAVDDSQLPKDRFSAERLKGVDSTLKIQPAELGDSAVYLCASSLRDYNEQFFGPGTRLTVL.

The genes are TRBV5-8 and TRBJ2-4; D call uncertain. Germline V gives CDR1 SGHTS, CDR2 YDEGEE. V gave up 4 bases and J gave up 0 bases, with 17 bases separating them. This CDR3 is built from 17 residues. The CDR3 loop reads CASSLSPGGRAKNIQYF. CDR3 DNA sequence: TGTGCCAGCAGCCTCTCTCCAGGTGGAAGAGCCAAAAACATTCAGTACTTC.

V gene TRBV2 combines with J gene TRBJ2-7, with D tentatively TRBD2 (6 bases). In germline, CDR1 is SNHLY, CDR2 FYNNEI. This CDR3 region has 13 residues. Trimming took off 7 bases at V and 2 bases at J, with 12 bases between the two ends. CDR3 loop: CASNRDSPYEQYF. CDR3 DNA sequence: TGTGCCAGCAATCGGGACTCCCCCTACGAGCAGTACTTC.